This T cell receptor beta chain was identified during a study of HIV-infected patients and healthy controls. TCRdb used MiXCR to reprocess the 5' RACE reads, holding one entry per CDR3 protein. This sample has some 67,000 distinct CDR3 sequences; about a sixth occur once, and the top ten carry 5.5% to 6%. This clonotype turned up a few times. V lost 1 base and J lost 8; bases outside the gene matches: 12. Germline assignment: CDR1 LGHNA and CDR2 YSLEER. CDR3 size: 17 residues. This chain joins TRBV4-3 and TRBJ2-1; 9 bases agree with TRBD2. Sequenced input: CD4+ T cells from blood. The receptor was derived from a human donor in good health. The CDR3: CASSQGVGGGAKDEQFF. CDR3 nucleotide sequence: TGCGCCAGCAGCCAAGGCGTAGGCGGGGGGGCCAAGGATGAGCAGTTCTTC.